This record concerns one TCR beta chain sequence. The data derive from a study of cytomegalovirus exposure and HLA in healthy donors. Vbeta (60) and Jbeta (13) primers were used in the PCR. The method was immunoSEQ multiplex PCR; TCRdb's version includes in-frame clones alone and lacks a portion of them. The table lists more than 150,000 clones, about four fifths of them singletons. CDR3 length equals 14 residues. Germline lookup yields CDR1 MDHEN and CDR2 SYDVKM. V lost 4 bases and J lost 3; bases outside the gene matches: 0. The source is a woman aged 25 to 39 in good health and CMV-seronegative. V usage is TRBV28 and J usage is TRBJ2-1; 10 nucleotides match TRBD1. The sample comprised PBMCs. Here the CDR3 reads CASSWDRGYNEQFF. The CDR3 nucleotides are TGTGCCAGCAGTTGGGACAGGGGCTACAATGAGCAGTTCTTC.